The 31 T cell receptor beta chains in this list originate from one sample, sequenced in a study of blood T cell repertoires in COVID-19. Produced via immunoSEQ multiplex PCR; TCRdb's table is partial and in-frame only. The table lists about 210,000 clones, around nine tenths of them singletons. Material: peripheral blood. The receptors derive from a man aged 35 to 55 with acute or convalescent COVID-19.

This sequence joins TRBV6-6 and TRBJ1-2; 7 bases are a match to TRBD1. After removal of 5 bases from V and 6 bases from J, the junction contained 3 bases not matched to a gene. CDR3 length: 12 residues. CDR1 and CDR2 from the germline V gene are MNHNY and SVGAGI (reference sequence). CDR3: CASSPTGHGYTF. Written as DNA, the CDR3 is TGTGCCAGCAGTCCGACAGGGCATGGCTACACCTTC.

V gene TRBV5-6 combines with J gene TRBJ1-1; no definite D call. The CDR3 runs to 16 residues. V gave up 1 base and J gave up 3 bases, with 16 bases separating them. Germline loops: CDR1 SGHDT, CDR2 YYEEEE. CDR3 nucleotide sequence: TGTGCCAGCAGCTTGCGGGCGGGGTCAGAATACACTGAAGCTTTCTTT. Translated, it gives CASSLRAGSEYTEAFF.

This chain uses TRBV30 with TRBJ1-2, with D hard to call. Trimming removed 4 bases at V and 0 bases at J, with 15 bases between. Germline CDR1 is GTSNPN and CDR2 is SVGIG (reference sequence). The CDR3 extends over 15 amino acids. This CDR3 reads CAWTRAPRANYGYTF. CDR3 sequence (DNA): TGTGCCTGGACGAGGGCTCCCAGAGCTAACTATGGCTACACCTTC.

The rearrangement links TRBV4-1 to TRBJ2-2; 9 positions match TRBD2. Germline CDR1 reads MGHRA; CDR2 reads YSYEKL. The V segment lost 3 bases and the J segment 2 bases; nucleotides outside the gene matches: 10. The length of the CDR3 is 18 residues. This chain's CDR3 is CASSQGISGGFNTGELFF. The CDR3 DNA reads TGCGCCAGCAGCCAGGGGATTAGCGGGGGATTTAACACCGGGGAGCTGTTTTTT.

V and J are TRBV6-5 and TRBJ2-3; D remains ambiguous. The V and J ends lost 8 bases and 2 bases respectively, with 14 bases between them. This CDR3 spans 14 amino acids. Germline lookup yields CDR1 MNHEY and CDR2 SVGAGI. CDR3 amino acids: CASSLAQATDTQYF. CDR3 sequence (DNA): TGTGCCAGCTCTTTGGCGCAGGCCACAGATACGCAGTATTTT.

This clone was detected a few times. V usage is TRBV7-3 and J usage is TRBJ2-5; 9 bases fit TRBD2. CDR3 size: 15 residues. V shed 4 bases and J 2 bases; nucleotides not matched to a gene: 5. Germline loops: CDR1 SGHTA, CDR2 FQGTGA. In nucleotides, the CDR3 is TGTGCCAGCAGCTCCGGGACTAGCAGACAAGAGACCCAGTACTTC. Encoded protein: CASSSGTSRQETQYF.

V usage is TRBV3-1 (or the pseudogene TRBV3-2) and J usage is TRBJ2-1; 12 nucleotides agree with TRBD2. The germline gives CDR1 LGHDT, CDR2 YNNKEL (reference sequence). Trimming took 3 bases from V and 4 from J; bases not matched to a gene: 4. This CDR3 contains 16 residues. CDR3 amino acids: CASSHLAGGPYNEQFF. The CDR3 bases are TGTGCCAGCAGCCACCTAGCGGGAGGGCCTTACAATGAGCAGTTCTTC.

This clone turned up a few times. This CDR3 is also generated by other DNA sequences in the sample. The genes are TRBV4-3 and TRBJ1-5, with TRBD1 matching over 8 bases. The CDR3 has 15 amino acids. V shed 0 bases and J 6 bases; nucleotides not matched to a gene: 4. Germline V gene data show CDR1 as LGHNA and CDR2 as YSLEER. The CDR3 spells CASSQDRTGGQPQHF. The CDR3 bases are TGCGCCAGCAGCCAAGATCGAACAGGGGGTCAGCCCCAGCATTTT.

The chain has TRBV2 and TRBJ1-4; a possible D gene is TRBD1 (6 bases). The CDR3 has 13 amino acids. V was clipped by 10 bases and J by 2 bases, with 11 bases between them. CDR1 SNHLY and CDR2 FYNNEI come from the germline V gene. The CDR3 DNA follows: TGTGCCACCCGGACAGATACTAATGAAAAACTGTTTTTT. It codes for CATRTDTNEKLFF.

The chain joins TRBV7-2 to TRBJ2-7; TRBD2 aligns across 8 bases. The length of the CDR3 is 15 residues. Germline trimming cut 5 bases from V and 0 bases from J; bases unmatched to any gene: 6. CDR1 is SGHTA and CDR2 is FQGNSA in the germline V gene. The CDR3 is CASSHSGVSSYEQYF. In nucleotides, the CDR3 is TGTGCCAGCAGCCATAGCGGGGTGAGCTCCTACGAGCAGTACTTC.

This clone was recorded only once. CDR3 coding DNA: TGTGCCAGCAGTTACAGAGATAGCTATGGCTACACCTTC. Protein product: CASSYRDSYGYTF. The rearrangement joins TRBV6-5 to TRBJ1-2, with D unclear. CDR3 length equals 13 residues. Trimming took 2 bases from V and 4 from J, leaving 8 bases between them. Germline loops: CDR1 MNHEY, CDR2 SVGAGI.

This chain joins TRBV19 and TRBJ2-1, with 15 positions matching TRBD2. The germline V gene has CDR1 LNHDA and CDR2 SQIVND (reference sequence). The V segment lost 4 bases and the J segment 8 bases; nucleotides outside the gene matches: 3. This CDR3 is 15 amino acids long. CDR3 coding DNA: TGTGCCAGTAGTAGGGGACTAGCGGGAGGCTATGAGCAGTTCTTC. Protein sequence: CASSRGLAGGYEQFF.

The chain carries TRBV11-1 and TRBJ1-6; D possibly corresponds to TRBD1 (5 bases). Germline CDR1 is SGHAT and CDR2 is FQDESV (reference sequence). The CDR3 spans 15 residues. Trimming cost V 0 bases and J 4 bases, with 7 bases left between them. CDR3 DNA sequence: TGTGCCAGCAGCTTAGCCCGGGGGTATAATTCACCCCTCCACTTT. Translated: CASSLARGYNSPLHF.

The rearrangement uses TRBV10-3 and TRBJ1-2; D gene uncertain. Per the germline V gene, CDR1 is ENHRY and CDR2 is SYGVKD. Trimming pared 4 bases from V and 5 bases from J, leaving 11 bases between. The CDR3 has 13 amino acids. CDR3 protein: CAISGGTGYGYTF. CDR3 coding DNA: TGTGCCATCAGTGGGGGTACGGGGTATGGCTACACCTTC.

The DNA of the CDR3 is TGTGCCACCAGTGATTTGCCTCTAGGCACCGGGGAGCTGTTTTTT. Amino acids: CATSDLPLGTGELFF. The V gene is TRBV24-1, the J gene TRBJ2-2; D gene uncertain. The CDR3 has 15 amino acids. Per the germline V gene, CDR1 is KGHDR and CDR2 is SFDVKD. The germline V and J ends were trimmed by 0 bases and 4 bases, with 8 bases remaining between them.

With respect to this clone: An end of the junction does not agree with germline; a read error may underlie this. The chain links TRBV25-1 to TRBJ2-2; 9 bases fit TRBD1. This CDR3 is built from 15 residues. Germline CDR1 MGHDK, CDR2 SYGVNS. CDR3 region: CASSTGTGNPGELFF. The CDR3 DNA sequence: TGTGCCAGCAGTACAGGGACAGGGAACCCCGGGGAGCTGTTTTTT.

This clone was observed once. The chain combines TRBV6-5 with TRBJ2-7; TRBD2 aligns across 7 bases. The junction had 3 bases not matched to a gene; V was cut back by 1 base and J by 3 bases. The CDR3 consists of 14 residues. Germline CDR1 and CDR2: MNHEY and SVGAGI. CDR3 in amino acids: CASSYWASGYEQYF. The CDR3 DNA reads TGTGCCAGCAGTTACTGGGCTAGCGGCTACGAGCAGTACTTC.

CDR3 sequence reads: CASTPTSGRPGSSNNEQFF. The CDR3 coding sequence is TGTGCCAGCACCCCGACTAGCGGGAGGCCCGGGTCGAGTAACAATGAGCAGTTCTTC. The J gene is TRBJ2-1, the V gene TRBV3-1 (or the pseudogene TRBV3-2), with 13 bases aligning to TRBD2. Germline values: CDR1 LGHDT, CDR2 YNNKEL (reference sequence). The CDR3 is made up of 19 amino acids. Trimming cost V 7 bases and J 5 bases; bases outside gene matches: 17.

A single count supports this clone. Here the CDR3 reads CSVEQGVAQYF. In DNA form, the CDR3 reads TGCAGCGTTGAGCAGGGGGTCGCGCAGTATTTT. The genes are TRBV29-1 and TRBJ2-3; 7 nucleotides align to TRBD1. Looked up from germline, CDR1 is SQVTM and CDR2 is ANQGSEA. The CDR3 is 11 residues long. V shed 3 bases, J shed 10 bases, and the junction held 4 bases outside the gene matches.

In regard to this clone: The same CDR3 is also encoded by other DNA sequences in this sample. The chain couples TRBV30 to TRBJ1-5; TRBD1 matches 7 bases. V lost 1 base to trimming and J lost 4 bases; unmatched junction nucleotides: 1. The CDR3 consists of 13 residues. Germline lookup yields CDR1 GTSNPN and CDR2 SVGIG (reference sequence). The CDR3 DNA follows: TGTGCCTGGAGTGGACAGGGAAATCAGCCCCAGCATTTT. It codes for CAWSGQGNQPQHF.

This chain links TRBV6-5 with TRBJ2-3; tentatively, D is TRBD2 (5 bases). CDR3 size: 15 residues. Germline V lookup: CDR1 MNHEY, CDR2 SVGAGI. V was cut by 6 bases and J by 3 bases, with 16 bases left in between. CDR3 loop: CASSNRRGGTDTQYF. For the CDR3, the DNA is TGTGCCAGCAGCAACAGACGGGGTGGGACAGATACGCAGTATTTT.

The chain combines TRBV18 with TRBJ1-2; D possibly corresponds to TRBD1 (5 bases). The CDR3 is made up of 17 amino acids. V was shortened by 5 bases and J by 2 bases, with 21 bases between the two germline ends. Germline V gene sequence: CDR1 KGHSH, CDR2 LQKENI. CDR3 region: CASSSPQEIFQNYGYTF. The CDR3 DNA is TGTGCCAGCTCATCCCCACAGGAGATCTTCCAAAACTATGGCTACACCTTC.

As for this clone: A read error may produce the germline difference seen at one junction end. The V call is TRBV5-1, the J call TRBJ1-4, with 8 bases identical to TRBD1. The germline V gene has CDR1 SGHRS and CDR2 YFSETQ. CDR3 length: 14 amino acids. The CDR3 here is CASSSDRANEKLFF. The CDR3 DNA follows: TGCGCCAGCAGCTCGGACAGGGCTAACGAAAAACTGTTTTTT.

The rearrangement links TRBV5-4 to TRBJ2-3; 7 positions match TRBD2. The CDR3 runs to 16 residues. The germline gives CDR1 SGHNT, CDR2 YYREEE (reference sequence). V was clipped by 4 bases and J by 0 bases; unmatched bases: 8. The CDR3 protein is CASSPAVGGSTDTQYF. CDR3 DNA: TGTGCCAGCAGCCCGGCGGTGGGAGGGAGCACAGATACGCAGTATTTT.

This clone was recorded only once. The chain recombines TRBV15 with TRBJ2-3; TRBD2 matches 7 bases. The CDR3 runs 13 residues. V was clipped by 5 bases and J by 8 bases; unmatched bases: 7. Germline CDR1 LNHNV, CDR2 YYDKDF (reference sequence). The CDR3 region is CATSSRGGTTQYF. DNA for the CDR3: TGTGCCACCAGCTCCCGGGGAGGGACTACGCAGTATTTT.

The J gene is TRBJ2-5, the V gene TRBV6-5; D call uncertain. This CDR3 region has 13 residues. Trimming stripped 6 bases from V and 4 bases from J, with 12 bases between. Germline loops: CDR1 MNHEY, CDR2 SVGAGI. CDR3 DNA: TGTGCCAGCAGGGCGGTGAGAGGAGAGACCCAGTACTTC. This codes for CASRAVRGETQYF.

This chain links TRBV20-1 with TRBJ2-5; D is uncertain. The V and J ends lost 3 bases and 7 bases respectively, with 6 bases between them. The CDR3 has 10 amino acids. Germline V gene data show CDR1 as DFQATT and CDR2 as SNEGSKA (reference sequence). CDR3 nucleotides: TGCAGTGCTAGTCTCGGGACCCAGTACTTC. This gives the protein CSASLGTQYF.

This clone was found once. J is TRBJ1-3 and V is TRBV7-8; D ambiguous. The V end lost 5 bases, the J end lost 3 bases, and 14 bases lay between the germline ends. The CDR3 totals 15 residues. CDR1 and CDR2 (germline): SGHVS, FQNEAQ. The CDR3 DNA reads as TGTGCCAGCAGCCCCTCCAGCGGGAATGGAAACACCATATATTTT. It codes for CASSPSSGNGNTIYF.

The CDR3 DNA sequence: TGTGCCAGCAGCTTAGGTTCTCGACTAGCCCCTTACAATGAGCAGTTCTTC. This codes for CASSLGSRLAPYNEQFF. The chain is built from TRBV11-2 and TRBJ2-1; 7 bases line up with TRBD2. CDR1 is SGHAT and CDR2 is FQNNGV in the germline V gene. V lost 1 base and J lost 4; bases outside the gene matches: 10. The CDR3 runs to 17 residues.

V usage is TRBV27 and J usage is TRBJ2-5, with D possibly matching TRBD2 (6 bases). Trimming left V 3 bases short and J 5 bases short, with 10 bases between. CDR1 is MNHEY, CDR2 SMNVEV, per germline (reference sequence). The CDR3 runs to 13 residues. The CDR3 reads CASSFGTPETQYF. In nucleotides, the CDR3 is TGTGCCAGCAGTTTTGGGACTCCGGAGACCCAGTACTTC.

CDR3 in DNA: TGTGCCACCAGTGACCCGAACAGGGGAAGAGGAGCTTTCTTT. This translates into CATSDPNRGRGAFF. V gene TRBV24-1 combines with J gene TRBJ1-1, with TRBD1 matching over 7 bases. This CDR3 region has 14 residues. Looked up from germline, CDR1 is KGHDR and CDR2 is SFDVKD. J lost 10 bases, V lost 4 bases, and 11 bases had no gene match.